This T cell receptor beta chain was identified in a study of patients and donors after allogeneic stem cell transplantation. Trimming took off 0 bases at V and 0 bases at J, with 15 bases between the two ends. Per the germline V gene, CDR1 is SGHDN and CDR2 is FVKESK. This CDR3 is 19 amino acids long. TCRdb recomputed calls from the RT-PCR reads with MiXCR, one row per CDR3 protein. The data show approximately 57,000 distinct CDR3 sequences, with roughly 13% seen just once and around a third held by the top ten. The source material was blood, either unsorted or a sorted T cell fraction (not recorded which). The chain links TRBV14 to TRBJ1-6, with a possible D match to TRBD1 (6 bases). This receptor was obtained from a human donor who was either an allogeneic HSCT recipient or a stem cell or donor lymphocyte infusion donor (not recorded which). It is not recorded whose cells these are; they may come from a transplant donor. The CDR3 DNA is TGTGCCAGCAGCCAAGAGGGGGAGAAGGACAGCTCCTATAATTCACCCCTCCACTTT. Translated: CASSQEGEKDSSYNSPLHF.